Shown below are 19 T cell receptor beta chains from a single sample sequenced in a study of circulating and synovial CD4+ cells in juvenile arthritis. Profiled with immunoSEQ multiplex PCR; TCRdb holds only in-frame clones, not every one. The repertoire holds under 40,000 clones, with 80% to 95% as singletons. Sequenced input: CD4+ T cells from blood. The receptors were sampled from a human donor with juvenile idiopathic arthritis.

This clone appeared a single time. V usage is TRBV30 and J usage is TRBJ2-7; tentatively, D is TRBD1 (6 bases). Trimming pared 0 bases from V and 7 bases from J, leaving 13 bases between. Germline CDR1 GTSNPN, CDR2 SVGIG (reference sequence). CDR3 size: 13 residues. The CDR3 bases are TGTGCCTGGAGTGTAGCATTTAGGGGGGAGCAGTACTTC. It codes for CAWSVAFRGEQYF.

V is TRBV20-1 and J is TRBJ2-1; D might be TRBD1 (5 bases). Between the trimmed V and J ends, which lost 6 bases and 9 bases, there was a span of 12 bases. The CDR3 extends over 11 amino acids. Germline CDR1 and CDR2: DFQATT and SNEGSKA (reference sequence). CDR3 in DNA: TGCAGTGCAAAGGGGCCAGGTGAGCAGTTCTTC. This sequence encodes CSAKGPGEQFF.

This clone was picked up one time. The J gene is TRBJ2-5, the V gene TRBV4-1; 7 positions agree with TRBD2. Trimming removed 1 base from V and 5 bases from J; junction bases left unmatched: 4. Per the germline V gene, CDR1 is MGHRA and CDR2 is YSYEKL. The CDR3 is made up of 14 amino acids. The DNA of the CDR3 is TGCGCCAGCAGCCAAGGACTAGCTAGCGAGACCCAGTACTTC. This translates into CASSQGLASETQYF.

This sequence joins TRBV7-3 and TRBJ1-2, with D tentatively TRBD1 (5 bases). Germline V gives CDR1 SGHTA, CDR2 FQGTGA. V gave up 5 bases and J gave up 7 bases, with 14 bases separating them. This CDR3 spans 13 amino acids. The CDR3 here is CASSPGRASGYTF. The CDR3 nucleotides read TGTGCCAGCAGCCCGGGCAGGGCTAGTGGCTACACCTTC.

In this sample, this clone turned up a few times. The chain couples TRBV6-4 to TRBJ2-1; D is uncertain. There are 14 residues in the CDR3. Germline V CDR1 and CDR2: MRHNA, SNTAGT. V was trimmed by 7 bases and J by 5 bases, leaving 15 bases between them. In DNA form, the CDR3 reads TGTGCCAGCATGGTAAGGAGACCTCACAATGAGCAGTTCTTC. Amino acids: CASMVRRPHNEQFF.

The rearrangement joins TRBV2 to TRBJ1-1, with 7 bases lining up with TRBD1. V was clipped by 7 bases and J by 6 bases; unmatched bases: 8. Germline assignment: CDR1 SNHLY and CDR2 FYNNEI. The CDR3 extends over 13 amino acids. The CDR3 loop reads CASTDDRVAEAFF. The CDR3 nucleotides are TGTGCCAGCACGGACGACAGGGTCGCTGAAGCTTTCTTT. Full variable domain (remainder filled in from reference TRBV2 and TRBJ1-1): EPEVTQTPSHQVTQMGQEVILRCVPISNHLYFYWYRQILGQKVEFLVSFYNNEISEKSEIFDDQFSVERPDGSNFTLKIRSTKLEDSAMYFCASTDDRVAEAFFGQGTRLTVV.

The J gene is TRBJ2-5, the V gene TRBV27; D gene unclear. V lost 5 bases, J lost 4 bases, and 14 bases lay in between. This CDR3 spans 14 amino acids. Germline V gives CDR1 MNHEY, CDR2 SMNVEV (reference sequence). In DNA, the CDR3 is TGTGCCAGCAGTCTTCTACGGGTGGGAGAGACCCAGTACTTC. It encodes CASSLLRVGETQYF.

V is TRBV19 and J is TRBJ2-1; 10 bases are a match to TRBD2. This CDR3 is 16 amino acids long. V dropped 5 bases and J dropped 7; count of bases not matched to a gene: 11. Per the germline V gene, CDR1 is LNHDA and CDR2 is SQIVND (reference sequence). Written as DNA, the CDR3 is TGTGCCAGTAGTCCAGATAGAGCGGGAGGGCGTAATGAGCAGTTCTTC. This translates into CASSPDRAGGRNEQFF.

The chain recombines TRBV27 with TRBJ2-7; TRBD2 matches at 10 bases. The CDR3 sequence is 18 residues long. Trimming took 10 bases from V and 0 from J; bases not matched to a gene: 18. The germline V gene encodes CDR1 MNHEY and CDR2 SMNVEV (reference sequence). The DNA for the CDR3 is TGTGCCACGCGACCCCTTAGCGGGAGGACGAAATACTCCTACGAGCAGTACTTC. Its protein product is CATRPLSGRTKYSYEQYF.

The rearrangement uses TRBV29-1 and TRBJ1-5; 9 positions agree with TRBD1. Germline CDR1 and CDR2: SQVTM and ANQGSEA. This CDR3 is built from 13 residues. V lost 8 bases and J lost 5; bases outside the gene matches: 7. The CDR3 region has the DNA TGCAGCCACCGGACAGGGGTGGATCAGCCCCAGCATTTT. It translates to CSHRTGVDQPQHF.

The genes are TRBV6-4 and TRBJ2-3; D is unresolved. Trimming took 11 bases from V and 0 from J, leaving 9 bases between them. Germline lookup yields CDR1 MRHNA and CDR2 SNTAGT. CDR3 length: 12 residues. The CDR3 region is CALPYSTDTQYF. CDR3 DNA sequence: TGTGCCCTACCCTACAGCACAGATACGCAGTATTTT.

Details on this clone: Its ends do not fully match the called genes, so a read error is possible. The V and J genes are TRBV5-1 and TRBJ2-5; TRBD1 agrees at 9 bases. Germline CDR1 reads SGHRS; CDR2 reads YFSETQ. This CDR3 region has 12 residues. Written as DNA, the CDR3 is TGCGCCAGCAGCTTGGAGTTGGGACAGGGTAACTTC. This gives the protein CASSLELGQGNF.

The genes are TRBV7-8 and TRBJ2-4, with 7 positions matching TRBD1. Germline V CDR1 and CDR2: SGHVS, FQNEAQ. V lost 5 bases and J lost 6; bases outside the gene matches: 22. The CDR3 loop spans 19 amino acids. CDR3 loop: CASSPARTRTRDRINIQYF. The DNA of the CDR3 is TGTGCCAGCAGCCCCGCGCGGACTCGAACCCGGGACAGAATAAACATTCAGTACTTC.

This chain joins TRBV5-1 and TRBJ2-2; D gene uncertain. Germline V gene data show CDR1 as SGHRS and CDR2 as YFSETQ. Trimming shortened V by 4 bases and J by 1 base, and 11 bases separated the two germline ends. The CDR3 contains 15 residues. CDR3 amino acids: CASSHPDMNTGELFF. The CDR3 DNA reads as TGCGCCAGCAGCCATCCCGACATGAACACCGGGGAGCTGTTTTTT.

This chain links TRBV19 with TRBJ1-6; D might be TRBD1 (6 bases). The CDR3 totals 14 residues. The V gene lost 6 bases and the J gene lost 6 bases, with 12 bases spanning the gap. The germline gives CDR1 LNHDA, CDR2 SQIVND (reference sequence). The CDR3 DNA reads as TGTGCCAGTAGCACCCGGACAGTTAATTCACCCCTCCACTTT. This sequence encodes CASSTRTVNSPLHF. Using reference TRBV19 and TRBJ1-6 for the parts outside the CDR3, the full variable domain is DGGITQSPKYLFRKEGQNVTLSCEQNLNHDAMYWYRQDPGQGLRLIYYSQIVNDFQKGDIAEGYSVSREKKESFPLTVTSAQKNPTAFYLCASSTRTVNSPLHFGNGTRLTVT.

The V and J genes are TRBV10-3 and TRBJ2-6; 7 nucleotides align to TRBD1. This CDR3 comprises 17 residues. The germline CDR1 and CDR2 sequences are ENHRY and SYGVKD. J gave up 9 bases and V 6 bases, and 17 bases lay outside the gene matches. CDR3 sequence reads: CAIRSETTRDRNNVLTF. DNA for the CDR3: TGTGCCATCAGAAGCGAGACCACCCGGGACAGAAACAACGTCCTGACTTTC.

This sequence joins TRBV7-9 and TRBJ2-2, with D perhaps matching TRBD1 (6 bases). The V gene lost 10 bases and the J gene lost 4 bases, with 13 bases spanning the gap. The CDR3 extends over 13 amino acids. Germline V lookup: CDR1 SEHNR, CDR2 FQNEAQ (reference sequence). The CDR3 region has the DNA TGTGCCATGAACAGGGATCGCACCGGGGAGCTGTTTTTT. It translates to CAMNRDRTGELFF.

This chain links TRBV7-8 with TRBJ2-2; possibly TRBD1 for D (6 bases). Trimming removed 5 bases at V and 11 bases at J, with 18 bases between. Germline V CDR1 and CDR2: SGHVS, FQNEAQ. CDR3 length: 14 residues. CDR3 loop: CASSLDWKGVELFF. DNA of the CDR3: TGTGCCAGCAGCCTGGATTGGAAGGGGGTAGAGCTGTTTTTT. The variable domain in full, with the rest retrieved from reference TRBV7-8 and TRBJ2-2, is GAGVSQSPRYKVAKRGQDVALRCDPISGHVSLFWYQQALGQGPEFLTYFQNEAQLDKSGLPSDRFFAERPEGSVSTLKIQRTQQEDSAVYLCASSLDWKGVELFFGEGSRLTVL.

The chain is built from TRBV28 and TRBJ1-1, with D unclear. The CDR3 has 11 amino acids. Trimming removed 5 bases from V and 9 bases from J, with 10 bases in between. Germline V gene data show CDR1 as MDHEN and CDR2 as SYDVKM. The CDR3 loop is CASSTPPKAFF. CDR3 nucleotide sequence: TGTGCCAGCAGTACTCCCCCGAAAGCTTTCTTT.